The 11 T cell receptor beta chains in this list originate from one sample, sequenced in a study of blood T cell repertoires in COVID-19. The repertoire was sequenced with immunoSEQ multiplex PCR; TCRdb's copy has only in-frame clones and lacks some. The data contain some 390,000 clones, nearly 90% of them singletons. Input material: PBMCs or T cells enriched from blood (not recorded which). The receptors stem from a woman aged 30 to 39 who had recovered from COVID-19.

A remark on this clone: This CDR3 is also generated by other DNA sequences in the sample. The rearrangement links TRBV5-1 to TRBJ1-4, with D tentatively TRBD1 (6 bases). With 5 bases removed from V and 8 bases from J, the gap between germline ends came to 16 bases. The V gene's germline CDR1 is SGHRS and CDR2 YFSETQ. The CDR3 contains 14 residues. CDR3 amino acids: CASSSGQGSEKLFF. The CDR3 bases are TGCGCCAGCAGTTCAGGGCAGGGGAGCGAAAAACTGTTTTTT.

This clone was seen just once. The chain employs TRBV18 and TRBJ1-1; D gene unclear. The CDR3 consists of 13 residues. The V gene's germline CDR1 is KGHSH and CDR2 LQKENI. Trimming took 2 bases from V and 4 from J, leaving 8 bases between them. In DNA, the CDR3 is TGTGCCAGCTCACCAGCCGGGTTCACTGAAGCTTTCTTT. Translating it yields CASSPAGFTEAFF.

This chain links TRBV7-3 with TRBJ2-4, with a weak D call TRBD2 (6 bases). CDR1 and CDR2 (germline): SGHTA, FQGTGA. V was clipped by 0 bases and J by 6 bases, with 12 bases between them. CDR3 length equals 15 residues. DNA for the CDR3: TGTGCCAGCAGCTTAACCGGGCAGGGAGGAAACATTCAGTACTTC. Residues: CASSLTGQGGNIQYF.

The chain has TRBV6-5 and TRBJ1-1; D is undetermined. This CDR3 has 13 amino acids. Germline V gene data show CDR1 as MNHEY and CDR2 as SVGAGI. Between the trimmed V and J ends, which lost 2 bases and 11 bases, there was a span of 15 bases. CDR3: CASSYGETGRAFF. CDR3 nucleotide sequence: TGTGCCAGCAGTTACGGGGAGACTGGGCGGGCTTTCTTT.

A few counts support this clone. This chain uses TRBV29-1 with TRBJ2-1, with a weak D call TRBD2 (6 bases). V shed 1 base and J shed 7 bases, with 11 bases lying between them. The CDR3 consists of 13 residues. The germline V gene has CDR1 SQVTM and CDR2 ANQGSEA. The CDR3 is CSVEAGVSNEQFF. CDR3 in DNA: TGCAGCGTTGAAGCGGGAGTCTCAAATGAGCAGTTCTTC.

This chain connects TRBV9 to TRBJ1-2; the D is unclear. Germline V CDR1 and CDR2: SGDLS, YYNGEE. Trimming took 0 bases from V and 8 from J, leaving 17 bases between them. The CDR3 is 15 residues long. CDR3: CASSVVGAGLGGYTF. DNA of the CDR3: TGTGCCAGCAGCGTAGTGGGAGCAGGCCTCGGCGGCTACACCTTC.

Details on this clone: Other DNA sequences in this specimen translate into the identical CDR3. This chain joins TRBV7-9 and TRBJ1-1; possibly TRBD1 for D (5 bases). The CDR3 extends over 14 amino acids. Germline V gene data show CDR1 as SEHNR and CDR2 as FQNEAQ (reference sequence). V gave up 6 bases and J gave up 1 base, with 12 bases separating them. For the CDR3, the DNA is TGTGCCAGCAGTCTAGGTAGGGGGAACACTGAAGCTTTCTTT. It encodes CASSLGRGNTEAFF. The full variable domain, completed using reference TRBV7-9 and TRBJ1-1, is DTGVSQNPRHKITKRGQNVTFRCDPISEHNRLYWYRQTLGQGPEFLTYFQNEAQLEKSRLLSDRFSAERPKGSFSTLEIQRTEQGDSAMYLCASSLGRGNTEAFFGQGTRLTVV.

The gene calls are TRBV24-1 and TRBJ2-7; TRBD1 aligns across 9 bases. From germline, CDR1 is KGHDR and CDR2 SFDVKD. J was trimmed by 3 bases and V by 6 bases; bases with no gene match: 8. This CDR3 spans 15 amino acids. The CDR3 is CATSQAGTGNYEQYF. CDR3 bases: TGTGCCACCAGTCAAGCAGGGACAGGGAACTACGAGCAGTACTTC.

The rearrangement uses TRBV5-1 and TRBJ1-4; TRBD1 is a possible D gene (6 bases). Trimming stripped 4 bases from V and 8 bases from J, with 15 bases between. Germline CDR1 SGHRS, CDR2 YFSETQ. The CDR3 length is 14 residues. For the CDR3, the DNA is TGCGCCAGCAGCACGGGACAATTCGGCGAAAAACTGTTTTTT. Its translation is CASSTGQFGEKLFF.

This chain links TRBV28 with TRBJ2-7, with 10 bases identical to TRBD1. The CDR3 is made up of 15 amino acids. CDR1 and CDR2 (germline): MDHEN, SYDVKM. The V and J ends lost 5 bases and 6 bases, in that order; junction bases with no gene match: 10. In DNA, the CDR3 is TGTGCCAGCAGTCCGCCGACAGGGGGCTTCTCCGAGCAGTACTTC. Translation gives CASSPPTGGFSEQYF. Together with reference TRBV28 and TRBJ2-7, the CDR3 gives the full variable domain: DVKVTQSSRYLVKRTGEKVFLECVQDMDHENMFWYRQDPGLGLRLIYFSYDVKMKEKGDIPEGYSVSREKKERFSLILESASTNQTSMYLCASSPPTGGFSEQYFGPGTRLTVT.

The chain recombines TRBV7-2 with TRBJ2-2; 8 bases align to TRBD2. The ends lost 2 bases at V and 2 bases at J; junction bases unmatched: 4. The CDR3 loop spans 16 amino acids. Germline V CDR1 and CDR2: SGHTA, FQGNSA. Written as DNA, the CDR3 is TGTGCCAGCAGCTTATGGGCGGGGGGCAACACCGGGGAGCTGTTTTTT. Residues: CASSLWAGGNTGELFF.